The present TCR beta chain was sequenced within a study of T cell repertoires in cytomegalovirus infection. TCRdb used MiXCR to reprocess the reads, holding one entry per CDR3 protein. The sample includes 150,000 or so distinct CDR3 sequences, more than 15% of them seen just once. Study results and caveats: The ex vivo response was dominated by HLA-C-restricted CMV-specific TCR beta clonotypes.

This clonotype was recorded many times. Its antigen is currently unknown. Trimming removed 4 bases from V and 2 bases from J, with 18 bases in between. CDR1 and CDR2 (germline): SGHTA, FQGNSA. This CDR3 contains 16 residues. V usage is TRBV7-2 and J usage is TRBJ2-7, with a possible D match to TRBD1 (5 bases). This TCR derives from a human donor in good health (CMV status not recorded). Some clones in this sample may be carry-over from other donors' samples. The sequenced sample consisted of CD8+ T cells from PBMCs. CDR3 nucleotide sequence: TGTGCCAGCAGCTCCCAAAGGGGCGGATCCGCCTACGAGCAGTACTTC. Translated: CASSSQRGGSAYEQYF. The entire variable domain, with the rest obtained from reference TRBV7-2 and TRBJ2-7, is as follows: GAGVSQSPSNKVTEKGKDVELRCDPISGHTALYWYRQSLGQGLEFLIYFQGNSAPDKSGLPSDRFSAERTGGSVSTLTIQRTQQEDSAVYLCASSSQRGGSAYEQYFGPGTRLTVT.